Presented here are 27 T cell receptor beta chains from one specimen sequenced in a study of cytomegalovirus exposure and HLA in healthy donors. The primer mix had 60 Vbeta and 13 Jbeta primers. Here immunoSEQ multiplex PCR was the method, and the copy in TCRdb shows in-frame clones only, minus some. The profile covers about 76,000 clones, with roughly 73% appearing a single time and roughly 2.6% taken by the ten largest. What was sequenced was PBMCs. The receptors originated from a male donor in good health and CMV-seropositive.

The J gene is TRBJ2-3, the V gene TRBV5-4; D might be TRBD2 (5 bases). From germline, CDR1 is SGHNT and CDR2 YYREEE (reference sequence). V was trimmed by 4 bases and J by 6 bases, leaving 9 bases between them. This CDR3 contains 12 residues. CDR3 coding DNA: TGTGCCAGCAGCGCCGGCGGGGATACGCAGTATTTT. Residues: CASSAGGDTQYF.

The chain joins TRBV28 to TRBJ1-1; D not certain. V was clipped by 6 bases and J by 10 bases, with 18 bases between them. The V gene's germline CDR1 is MDHEN and CDR2 SYDVKM. There are 13 residues in the CDR3. CDR3 residues: CASRSPGSSGAFF. CDR3 nucleotide sequence: TGTGCCAGCAGATCACCCGGGTCTTCTGGAGCTTTCTTT.

The rearrangement joins TRBV6-1 to TRBJ2-7; perhaps TRBD2 as D (6 bases). V gave up 7 bases and J gave up 6 bases, with 19 bases separating them. The CDR3 covers 14 residues. Germline V gene sequence: CDR1 MNHNS, CDR2 SASEGT. The CDR3 DNA reads as TGTGCCAGCATGGGATCCACTAGCTTAGGCGAGCAGTACTTC. The encoded protein is CASMGSTSLGEQYF.

This clone was observed once. The V and J genes are TRBV23-1 and TRBJ1-1; TRBD1 matches at 8 bases. TRBV23-1 is marked as an open reading frame, function uncertain. J gave up 5 bases and V 6 bases, and 5 bases lay outside the gene matches. CDR3 length: 13 amino acids. The CDR3 nucleotides read TGCGCCAGCAGACTGGACAGGGAGACTGAAGCTTTCTTT. Encoded protein: CASRLDRETEAFF.

This rearrangement joins TRBV6-5 to TRBJ2-7, with TRBD1 matching over 8 bases. CDR1 is MNHEY, CDR2 SVGAGI, per germline. The CDR3 runs to 13 residues. Trimming at V came to 4 bases and at J to 5 bases, leaving 4 bases not matched to a gene. CDR3 sequence reads: CASSFRGRHEQYF. The CDR3 bases are TGTGCCAGCAGTTTCAGGGGGCGGCACGAGCAGTACTTC.

This chain links TRBV15 with TRBJ1-2; weak D call: TRBD1 (6 bases). In germline, CDR1 is LNHNV, CDR2 YYDKDF (reference sequence). Trimming shortened V by 5 bases and J by 5 bases, and 21 bases separated the two germline ends. CDR3 length: 16 amino acids. CDR3: CATSGGDNSHLYGYTF. CDR3 nucleotide sequence: TGTGCCACCAGCGGGGGGGACAACTCCCACTTATATGGCTACACCTTC. The whole variable domain, remainder taken from reference TRBV15 and TRBJ1-2, is DAMVIQNPRYQVTQFGKPVTLSCSQTLNHNVMYWYQQKSSQAPKLLFHYYDKDFNNEADTPDNFQSRRPNTSFCFLDIRSPGLGDTAMYLCATSGGDNSHLYGYTFGSGTRLTVV.

The chain employs TRBV11-2 and TRBJ2-7; no clear D. Trimming removed 0 bases at V and 0 bases at J, with 12 bases between. From germline, CDR1 is SGHAT and CDR2 FQNNGV. This CDR3 contains 16 residues. The CDR3 DNA sequence: TGTGCCAGCAGCTTAGATAGAAGAGTTAGCTCCTACGAGCAGTACTTC. This codes for CASSLDRRVSSYEQYF.

This clone was counted once. The J gene is TRBJ2-7, the V gene TRBV4-2; 13 bases align to TRBD2. The CDR3 loop spans 17 amino acids. Germline V gene data show CDR1 as LGHNA and CDR2 as YNFKEQ. J gave up 5 bases and V 1 base, and 8 bases lay outside the gene matches. The CDR3 DNA follows: TGTGCCAGCAGCCAAGCCTCCCGGACTAGCGGGAGTGACGAGCAGTACTTC. Translation gives CASSQASRTSGSDEQYF.

This chain uses TRBV5-4 with TRBJ2-5, with TRBD1 identical over 7 bases. The DNA end lines up better with TRBJ2-7; the J call may be wrong. Germline lookup yields CDR1 SGHNT and CDR2 YYREEE (reference sequence). The CDR3 has 15 residues. CDR3 coding DNA: TGTGCCAGCAGACCAGACAGGGCCAGCTCCTACGAGCAGTACTTC. Its protein is CASRPDRASSYEQYF.

This clone was seen a single time. The rearrangement links TRBV23-1 to TRBJ1-2; 11 nucleotides line up with TRBD1. TRBV23-1 is classed as an ORF, of uncertain function. V was pared by 6 bases and J by 8 bases, with 20 bases of the junction left unmatched. CDR3 size: 18 residues. CDR3 protein: CASSELHRDRGNRWGYTF. CDR3 in DNA: TGCGCCAGCAGCGAACTCCATAGGGACAGGGGGAATCGTTGGGGCTACACCTTC.

The rearrangement uses TRBV6-6 and TRBJ2-2; D is perhaps TRBD2 (5 bases). Trimming stripped 7 bases from V and 0 bases from J, with 9 bases between. Germline V gene lookup returns CDR1 MNHNY and CDR2 SVGAGI (reference sequence). The CDR3 has 14 residues. CDR3 nucleotide sequence: TGTGCCAGCAAAGAGACTACGAACACCGGGGAGCTGTTTTTT. It encodes CASKETTNTGELFF.

The rearrangement links TRBV7-2 to TRBJ2-2, with D maybe TRBD1 (6 bases). The CDR3 runs to 13 residues. Germline lookup yields CDR1 SGHTA and CDR2 FQGNSA. V was pared by 6 bases and J by 5 bases, with 10 bases between. CDR3 protein: CASRLGGTGELFF. The CDR3, as DNA: TGTGCCAGCAGGCTAGGGGGTACCGGGGAGCTGTTTTTT.

The chain couples TRBV7-2 to TRBJ1-5; D is unresolved. The CDR3 covers 14 residues. Germline V gene data show CDR1 as SGHTA and CDR2 as FQGNSA. V was clipped by 5 bases and J by 2 bases, with 10 bases between them. The CDR3, as DNA: TGTGCCAGCAGCAGCATGAGGGGCAATCAGCCCCAGCATTTT. Translation gives CASSSMRGNQPQHF.

The gene calls are TRBV7-9 and TRBJ1-3, with D possibly TRBD1 on 5 matching bases. Trimming took 5 bases from V and 0 from J, leaving 20 bases between them. The length of the CDR3 is 18 residues. CDR1 SEHNR and CDR2 FQNEAQ come from the germline V gene (reference sequence). The CDR3 DNA follows: TGTGCCAGCAGCCAAATTCCGGTACAGGCCCCCTCTGGAAACACCATATATTTT. This sequence encodes CASSQIPVQAPSGNTIYF.

This rearrangement joins TRBV9 to TRBJ2-5, with D unclear. The CDR3 totals 13 residues. With 0 bases removed from V and 6 bases from J, the gap between germline ends came to 9 bases. Germline V lookup: CDR1 SGDLS, CDR2 YYNGEE. The CDR3 is CASSVEDSKTQYF. The DNA for the CDR3 is TGTGCCAGCAGCGTAGAGGATAGCAAGACCCAGTACTTC. Based on the CDR3 plus reference TRBV9 and TRBJ2-5, the full variable domain is DSGVTQTPKHLITATGQRVTLRCSPRSGDLSVYWYQQSLDQGLQFLIQYYNGEERAKGNILERFSAQQFPDLHSELNLSSLELGDSALYFCASSVEDSKTQYFGPGTRLLVL.

The chain couples TRBV5-6 to TRBJ1-2; 9 bases agree with TRBD1. Germline loops: CDR1 SGHDT, CDR2 YYEEEE. This CDR3 region has 14 residues. V gave up 7 bases and J gave up 4 bases; unmatched junction bases: 8. Here the CDR3 reads CASLGQGPLYGYTF. CDR3 nucleotides: TGTGCCAGCTTAGGACAGGGGCCCCTCTATGGCTACACCTTC.

J is TRBJ2-1 and V is TRBV27; weak D call: TRBD1 (6 bases). The CDR3 consists of 15 residues. The germline V gene encodes CDR1 MNHEY and CDR2 SMNVEV (reference sequence). The V and J ends lost 0 bases and 6 bases respectively, with 12 bases between them. CDR3 sequence (DNA): TGTGCCAGCAGTTTATCACAGGGTTCGGGCAATGAGCAGTTCTTC. The encoded protein is CASSLSQGSGNEQFF.

The chain recombines TRBV2 with TRBJ2-7; TRBD2 might be the D (6 bases). This CDR3 contains 17 residues. The germline CDR1 and CDR2 sequences are SNHLY and FYNNEI. Trimming pared 1 base from V and 4 bases from J, leaving 20 bases between. The CDR3 region has the DNA TGTGCCAGCAGTGAAGGATTGGAGTGGGGTGGGAGGTACGAGCAGTACTTC. It translates to CASSEGLEWGGRYEQYF.

This clone was seen a few times. The chain links TRBV29-1 to TRBJ2-3; D is perhaps TRBD2 (6 bases). The germline gives CDR1 SQVTM, CDR2 ANQGSEA. V was pared by 4 bases and J by 3 bases, with 8 bases between. CDR3 size: 12 residues. The CDR3 reads CSVVAGTDTQYF. CDR3 DNA: TGCAGCGTTGTGGCGGGAACAGATACGCAGTATTTT.

This clone has just a few counts. This sequence joins TRBV13 and TRBJ2-7, with 11 bases lining up with TRBD2. V was clipped by 4 bases and J by 6 bases; unmatched bases: 8. Germline V lookup: CDR1 PRHDT, CDR2 FYEKMQ (reference sequence). The CDR3 extends over 15 amino acids. CDR3 protein: CASSSLAGGLGEQYF. The CDR3 DNA sequence: TGTGCCAGCAGCTCTCTAGCGGGAGGTTTGGGCGAGCAGTACTTC.

The V call is TRBV15, the J call TRBJ2-1; D is possibly TRBD1 (6 bases). The germline V and J ends were trimmed by 6 bases and 6 bases, with 12 bases remaining between them. Germline V CDR1 and CDR2: LNHNV, YYDKDF (reference sequence). This CDR3 has 13 amino acids. The CDR3 sequence: CATRLQGGNEQFF. The CDR3 DNA reads TGTGCCACCAGGCTACAGGGTGGCAATGAGCAGTTCTTC. Using reference TRBV15 and TRBJ2-1 for the parts outside the CDR3, the full variable domain is DAMVIQNPRYQVTQFGKPVTLSCSQTLNHNVMYWYQQKSSQAPKLLFHYYDKDFNNEADTPDNFQSRRPNTSFCFLDIRSPGLGDTAMYLCATRLQGGNEQFFGPGTRLTVL.

V is TRBV25-1 and J is TRBJ1-1, with D tentatively TRBD1 (6 bases). Germline values: CDR1 MGHDK, CDR2 SYGVNS. Trimming took 8 bases from V and 5 from J, leaving 18 bases between them. This CDR3 region has 14 residues. The CDR3 reads CASERQASLTEAFF. CDR3 DNA sequence: TGTGCCAGCGAACGACAGGCGTCGTTGACTGAAGCTTTCTTT.

The chain combines TRBV5-1 with TRBJ1-5; a weak D match, TRBD1 (5 bases). Germline V gene lookup returns CDR1 SGHRS and CDR2 YFSETQ. V dropped 0 bases and J dropped 2 bases, with 24 bases sitting between them. The CDR3 is 20 residues long. This CDR3 reads CASSLAGEGAAPQGNQPQHF. The CDR3 nucleotides are TGCGCCAGCAGCTTGGCGGGGGAAGGGGCAGCTCCGCAGGGCAATCAGCCCCAGCATTTT.

This chain connects TRBV30 to TRBJ2-5, with D tentatively TRBD1 (6 bases). CDR3 length: 13 amino acids. Germline loops: CDR1 GTSNPN, CDR2 SVGIG (reference sequence). V lost 3 bases, J lost 4 bases, and 12 bases lay in between. CDR3 nucleotide sequence: TGTGCCTGGAGCAGAATAGGGGGAGAGACCCAGTACTTC. Protein product: CAWSRIGGETQYF.

The chain is built from TRBV7-9 and TRBJ1-4, with D possibly being TRBD1 (5 bases). The CDR3 contains 18 residues. Germline assignment: CDR1 SEHNR and CDR2 FQNEAQ (reference sequence). Deletions cut 5 bases from V and 10 bases from J, with 29 bases between. Here the CDR3 reads CASSGEGLLAPFPPKLFF. CDR3 DNA sequence: TGTGCCAGCAGCGGCGAGGGACTGCTAGCCCCATTCCCTCCAAAACTGTTTTTT. Using reference TRBV7-9 and TRBJ1-4 for the parts outside the CDR3, the full variable domain is DTGVSQNPRHKITKRGQNVTFRCDPISEHNRLYWYRQTLGQGPEFLTYFQNEAQLEKSRLLSDRFSAERPKGSFSTLEIQRTEQGDSAMYLCASSGEGLLAPFPPKLFFGSGTQLSVL.

The chain recombines TRBV19 with TRBJ1-5; TRBD1 might be the D (5 bases). V lost 3 bases and J 7 bases, leaving 19 bases between the germline ends. The CDR3 runs to 16 residues. Germline V CDR1 and CDR2: LNHDA, SQIVND (reference sequence). For the CDR3, the DNA is TGTGCCAGTAGTATGAGGGCTTCGGGGGTGCACCAGCCCCAGCATTTT. Amino acid sequence: CASSMRASGVHQPQHF.

The CDR3 nucleotides read TGTGCCAGCACCCAGTCCGGAAACACCATATATTTT. It codes for CASTQSGNTIYF. V is TRBV7-2 and J is TRBJ1-3; D not certain. Looked up from germline, CDR1 is SGHTA and CDR2 is FQGNSA. The CDR3 has 12 residues. V was trimmed by 7 bases and J by 4 bases, leaving 8 bases between them.